This T cell receptor beta chain derives from a study of identical twins (dated by TCRdb to about 2016). Regarding the complete study: To test whether fetal clonotypes persist, this study deep-sequenced TCR alpha and beta repertoires from monozygotic twins, from unrelated adults of various ages, and from cord blood. Replicate twin experiments were performed at different times using different library preparation protocols to rule out contamination. Overall study results and their limits: Compared with coincidental sharing between unrelated individuals, an excess of low generation-probability sequences was observed among out-of-frame TCR alpha sequences shared between twins. In monozygotic twins, recombination models systematically underestimated out-of-frame TCR alpha sharing, but the models matched the sharing seen between unrelated individuals. Conclusions relied on cross-sectional statistical analysis, since the same donors could not be followed over many years. A weaker excess of twin sharing was found in beta out-of-frame sequences because the signal-to-noise ratio was lowered by fewer shared sequences. Invariant T cells such as MAIT and iNKT could partly confound zero-insertion analyses, though diverse VJ usage argued against this for most clonotypes. Fewer insertions were carried by abundant cord blood beta clonotypes, a similar but weaker trend appeared in young adult naive repertoires, and no such trend appeared in memory repertoires.

The germline V gene (reference sequence) specifies DFQATT as CDR1 and SNEGSKA as CDR2. Trimming takes 7 bases from V and 0 bases from J, and the germline ends sit 16 bases apart. Spanning cysteine to phenylalanine, the CDR3 consists of 16 amino acids. The only DNA kept is the CDR3, 48 bases in frame from the first base. Concerning this clonotype: Its antigen remains unidentified. The sample holds no much larger clone one base away, and base qualities are not on file.

Libraries came from 5' RACE. Instrument used: Illumina HiSeq 2000. A universal primer binding site was added through template switching, and the final cDNA carried a unique molecular identifier so that TCR cDNA molecules could be counted accurately. First-strand cDNA for TCR alpha and beta chains was synthesized from specific primers in the conserved constant-segment region. To control for contamination, each cDNA library was double barcoded with a SMART-Mk sample barcode plus Illumina barcodes. TruSeq adapter sequences along with Illumina sample barcodes were introduced in two successive PCR steps. TCR alpha and beta cDNA libraries were sequenced on the Illumina HiSeq platform with custom primers. In the original analysis: MiGEC processed the raw reads to extract unique molecular identifiers, while MiXCR was used to determine the CDR3 positions. For each individual, recombination models were inferred using an EM algorithm with the repgenHMM and IGoR tools. The tcR package in R was used for shared clonotype analysis, with sharing normalized by the product of cloneset sizes. Out-of-frame nonproductive sequences were analyzed to study raw recombination free of thymic and clonal selection effects. The raw public reads went through TCRdb reprocessing: fastp at Q25, MiXCR clone calling, in-frame beta chains kept. Each entry merges the rows of one CDR3 protein and shows their most common DNA and genes. TCRdb, not the authors, supplied the V and J calls. This sample is represented by hundreds of thousands of distinct CDR3 sequences; around 8.6% of them were singletons. The ten largest clones represent around 0.98% of the sample.

All donors were healthy Caucasians. The twin cohort consisted of three pairs of female monozygotic twins, all aged about 18 to 29 years. The RNA used for TCR libraries was isolated from peripheral blood mononuclear cells. These data were also filed under a second study, of yellow fever vaccine responses in identical twins. Taken from the second paper: According to the authors, the vaccine-induced T cell response in identical twins seemed to be partly convergent and partly specific to each individual. In identical twins, the study followed T cell clones that responded to the vaccine with precision.

Sequencing was performed on PBMCs. The receptor was derived from a woman aged 18-29 years in good health. The chain is encoded by TRBV20-1 joined to TRBJ1-6, with an unclear D gene assignment. The CDR3 amino acid sequence is: CSVPRDGSSYNSPLHF. Read as DNA, the sequence is TGCAGTGTTCCGCGTGATGGGAGCTCCTATAATTCACCCCTCCACTTT.